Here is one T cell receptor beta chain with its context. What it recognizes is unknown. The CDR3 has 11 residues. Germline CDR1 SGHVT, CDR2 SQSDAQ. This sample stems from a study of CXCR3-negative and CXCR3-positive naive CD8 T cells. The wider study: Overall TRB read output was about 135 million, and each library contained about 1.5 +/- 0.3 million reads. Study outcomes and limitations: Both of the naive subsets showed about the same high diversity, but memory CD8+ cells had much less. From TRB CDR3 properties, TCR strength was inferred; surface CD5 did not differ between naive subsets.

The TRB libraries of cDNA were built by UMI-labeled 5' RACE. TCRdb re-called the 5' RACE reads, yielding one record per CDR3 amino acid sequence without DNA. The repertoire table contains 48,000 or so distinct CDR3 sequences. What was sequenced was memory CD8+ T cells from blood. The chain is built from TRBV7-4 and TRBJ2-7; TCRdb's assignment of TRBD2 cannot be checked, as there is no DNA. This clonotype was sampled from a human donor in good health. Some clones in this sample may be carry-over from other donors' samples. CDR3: CASTLLYEQYF.